A selection of T cell receptor beta chains follows, all from one sample in a study of control samples from healthy donors and cancer patients. The assay was immunoSEQ multiplex PCR, and TCRdb's table has in-frame clones only and misses some. The sample yields about 50,000 clones, around 94% seen once. Sequenced material: blood. Receptor source: a man aged 30 to 39 in good health. Both conserved end residues are part of each CDR3. D genes are given only for firm matches. Size is omitted from some rows. Given values are once, few, many or a class for expanded clones.

TRBJ1-1 TRBD1 TRBV28 NA CASSFNRGPFF TGTGCCAGCAGTTTTAACAGGGGCCCTTTTTTT
TRBJ1-6 NA TRBV7-2 NA CASSLEPEGFNSPLHF TGTGCCAGCAGCTTAGAGCCAGAGGGGTTTAATTCACCCCTCCACTTT
TRBJ1-4 NA TRBV3-1/TRBV3-2 NA CASSQPRATNEKLFF TGTGCCAGCAGCCAACCCAGGGCGACTAATGAAAAACTGTTTTTT
TRBJ2-1 TRBD1 TRBV5-1 NA CASSLGQGYNEQFF TGCGCCAGCAGCTTGGGACAGGGCTACAATGAGCAGTTCTTC
TRBJ1-1 TRBD1 TRBV12-5 NA CASGSFTGQGWKGEAFF TGTGCTAGTGGTTCCTTCACGGGACAGGGTTGGAAGGGTGAAGCTTTCTTT
TRBJ1-4 TRBD1 TRBV7-8 NA CASSPHGDSKLFF TGTGCCAGCAGCCCCCATGGGGACAGTAAACTGTTTTTT
TRBJ1-5 NA TRBV6-1 once CASSDLPWPQHF TGTGCCAGCAGTGATCTCCCTTGGCCCCAGCATTTT
TRBJ1-5 NA TRBV19 NA CASSHLSNQPQHF TGTGCCAGTAGTCACCTTAGCAATCAGCCCCAGCATTTT
TRBJ1-3 NA TRBV19 NA CASSSDETGNTIYF TGTGCCAGTAGTTCAGACGAAACTGGAAACACCATATATTTT
TRBJ2-7 NA TRBV28 once CASSLVVGEQYF TGTGCCAGCAGTTTGGTAGTTGGGGAGCAGTACTTC
TRBJ1-4 NA TRBV13 NA CASSLVTATEGEKLFF TGTGCCAGCAGCTTAGTAACGGCTACAGAGGGGGAAAAACTGTTTTTT
TRBJ1-5 NA TRBV5-6 NA CASTKDGYNQPQHF TGTGCCAGCACCAAAGACGGATACAATCAGCCCCAGCATTTT
TRBJ1-1 TRBD1 TRBV6-6 NA CASSPPRDAGGAFF TGTGCCAGCAGTCCCCCCCGGGACGCAGGGGGGGCTTTCTTT
TRBJ1-4 NA TRBV19 NA CASSPRGGRTNEKLFF TGTGCCAGTAGTCCCCGAGGAGGTCGGACTAATGAAAAACTGTTTTTT
TRBJ2-5 TRBD2 TRBV27 once CASGRTSGGETQYF TGTGCCAGCGGCCGGACTAGCGGGGGGGAGACCCAGTACTTC
TRBJ1-1 TRBD1 TRBV12-3/TRBV12-4 NA CASTPGQGARAFF TGTGCCAGCACTCCGGGACAGGGGGCTAGAGCTTTCTTT
TRBJ2-7 NA TRBV5-1 NA CASSVGSEQYF TGCGCCAGCAGCGTGGGGAGCGAGCAGTACTTC
TRBJ2-3 TRBD2 TRBV6-4 NA CASSPLGGGVRDTQYF TGTGCCAGCAGTCCACTGGGCGGGGGGGTCAGAGATACGCAGTATTTT
TRBJ2-1 TRBD1 TRBV5-1 once CASSYGQGTYNEQFF TGCGCCAGCAGCTATGGACAGGGCACGTACAATGAGCAGTTCTTC
TRBJ2-7 TRBD2 TRBV27 NA CASALAGGKNEQYF TGTGCCAGCGCCCTAGCGGGAGGAAAAAACGAGCAGTACTTC
TRBJ2-2 NA TRBV4-3 NA CASSQVWGNTGELFF TGCGCCAGCAGCCAAGTATGGGGGAACACCGGGGAGCTGTTTTTT
TRBJ2-3 NA TRBV19 once CASSTHYETDTQYF TGTGCCAGTAGTACCCACTATGAGACAGATACGCAGTATTTT
TRBJ1-1 NA TRBV2 NA CASSVVGAGNTEAFF TGTGCCAGCAGTGTGGTGGGGGCAGGGAACACTGAAGCTTTCTTT
TRBJ2-7 NA TRBV6-2/TRBV6-3 NA CASSPRGVLSYEQYF TGTGCCAGCAGTCCCCGCGGGGTACTCTCCTACGAGCAGTACTTC
TRBJ1-2 TRBD1 TRBV4-2 NA CASSQEDRVDYGYTF TGTGCCAGCAGCCAAGAGGACAGGGTGGACTATGGCTACACCTTC
TRBJ1-6 NA TRBV29-1 NA CSVGGSVSGSPLHF TGCAGCGTTGGGGGGTCCGTGTCGGGATCACCCCTCCACTTT
TRBJ2-6 NA TRBV19 NA CASRRDSGANVLTF TGTGCCAGTAGGAGGGACTCTGGGGCCAACGTCCTGACTTTC
TRBJ2-2 NA TRBV10-1 NA CASSPQNTGELFF TGCGCCAGCAGTCCCCAAAACACCGGGGAGCTGTTTTTT
TRBJ1-3 NA TRBV18 NA CASSPRGSGNTIYF TGTGCCAGCTCACCGAGAGGGTCTGGAAACACCATATATTTT
TRBJ1-1 NA TRBV4-2 once CASSPRGGNTEAFF TGTGCCAGCAGCCCACGGGGGGGGAACACTGAAGCTTTCTTT
TRBJ2-5 TRBD2 TRBV7-9 few CASSHGNLLAGQETQYF TGTGCCAGCAGCCACGGAAACCTACTAGCGGGGCAAGAGACCCAGTACTTC
TRBJ1-1 NA TRBV6-5 NA CASSYSAGENTEAFF TGTGCCAGCAGTTACTCGGCAGGTGAGAACACTGAAGCTTTCTTT
TRBJ1-2 TRBD1 TRBV11-2 few CASSTPGGWQGDYGYTF TGTGCCAGCAGCACCCCTGGGGGCTGGCAGGGGGACTATGGCTACACCTTC
TRBJ2-7 NA TRBV9 NA CASSVAGGTYEQYF TGTGCCAGCAGCGTAGCTGGCGGAACCTACGAGCAGTACTTC
TRBJ1-3 NA TRBV27 NA CASSLRSGNTIYF TGTGCCAGCAGTTTGCGCTCTGGAAACACCATATATTTT
TRBJ2-7 NA TRBV19 NA CASSSTGRAYEQYF TGTGCCAGTAGTTCGACGGGCCGAGCCTACGAGCAGTACTTC
TRBJ1-1 NA TRBV5-4 NA CASSLRANTEAFF TGTGCCAGCAGCTTGAGGGCGAACACTGAAGCTTTCTTT
TRBJ2-5 NA TRBV19 NA CAIGGGQETQYF TGTGCCATTGGAGGGGGCCAAGAGACCCAGTACTTC
TRBJ2-3 NA TRBV6-1 once CASSEAAGASTDTQYF TGTGCCAGCAGTGAAGCGGCGGGGGCTAGCACAGATACGCAGTATTTT
TRBJ1-1 TRBD1 TRBV7-2 NA CASSWTGVFTEAFF TGTGCCAGCAGTTGGACAGGGGTATTCACTGAAGCTTTCTTT